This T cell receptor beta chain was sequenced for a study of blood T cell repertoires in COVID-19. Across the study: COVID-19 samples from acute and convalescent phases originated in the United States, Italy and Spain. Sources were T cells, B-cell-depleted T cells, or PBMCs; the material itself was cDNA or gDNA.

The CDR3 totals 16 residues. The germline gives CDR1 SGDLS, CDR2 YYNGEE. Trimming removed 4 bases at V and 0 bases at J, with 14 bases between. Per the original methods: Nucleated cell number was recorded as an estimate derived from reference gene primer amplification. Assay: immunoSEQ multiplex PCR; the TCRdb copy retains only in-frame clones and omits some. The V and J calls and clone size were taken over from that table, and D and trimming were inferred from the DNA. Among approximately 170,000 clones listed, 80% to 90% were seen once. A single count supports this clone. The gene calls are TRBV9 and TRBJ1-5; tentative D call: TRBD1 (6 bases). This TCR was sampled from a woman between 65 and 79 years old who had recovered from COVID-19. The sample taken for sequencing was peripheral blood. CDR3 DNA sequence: TGTGCCAGCAGCCCAGGGGTCGGGCTTAGCAATCAGCCCCAGCATTTT. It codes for CASSPGVGLSNQPQHF.